This paragraph covers one TCR beta chain sequence. Its antigen is not known. These data belong to a study of T cell responses to AZD1222 COVID-19 vaccine. The data were produced by immunoSEQ multiplex PCR, yet TCRdb's version contains in-frame clones alone and is incomplete. In the table there are about 100,000 clones, around nine tenths of which are singletons. Study-wide results and caveats: Baseline seropositivity characterized only six AZD1222 recipients. There were mostly white British donors and more females than males, and clonal diversity was possibly underestimated. Repertoire sampling happened only post peak T cell response.

The receptor comes from an adult in good health. This material consisted of peripheral blood, taken on day 0 of AZD1222 vaccination.

The CDR3 sequence is CASSQSTGLYGYTF. The CDR3 DNA sequence: TGTGCCAGCAGCCAATCAACAGGCTTATATGGCTACACCTTC. This chain links TRBV3-1 (or the pseudogene TRBV3-2) with TRBJ1-2; TRBD1 is a possible D gene (5 bases). The CDR3 runs to 14 residues. Between the trimmed V and J ends, which lost 2 bases and 5 bases, there was a span of 12 bases. Germline V gene sequence: CDR1 LGHDT, CDR2 YNNKEL (reference sequence).